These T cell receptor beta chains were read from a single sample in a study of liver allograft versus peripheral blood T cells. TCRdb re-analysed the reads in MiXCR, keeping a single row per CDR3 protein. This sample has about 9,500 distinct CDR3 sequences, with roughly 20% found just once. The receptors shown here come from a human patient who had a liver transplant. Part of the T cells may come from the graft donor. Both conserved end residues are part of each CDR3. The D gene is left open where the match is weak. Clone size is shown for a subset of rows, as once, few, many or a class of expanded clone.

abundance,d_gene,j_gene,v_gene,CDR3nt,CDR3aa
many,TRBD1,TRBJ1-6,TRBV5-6,TGTGCCAGCAGCTTCCTCGACGGGAAGGACAGGAATTTTAACTTT,CASSFLDGKDRNFNF
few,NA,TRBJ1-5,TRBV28,TGTGCCAGCAGCCCTTGGGGGGAGGGGCATCAGCCCCAGCATTTT,CASSPWGEGHQPQHF
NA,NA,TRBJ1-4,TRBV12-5,TGTGCTAGTGGTCGTGGGGGGCTGCGTGAAAAACTGTTTTTT,CASGRGGLREKLFF
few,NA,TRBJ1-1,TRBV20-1,TGCAGTGCTAGGGGACTAGTACCAGGGCGCACTGAAGCTTTCTTT,CSARGLVPGRTEAFF
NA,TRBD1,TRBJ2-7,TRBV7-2,TGTGCCAGCAGCTTAAGTGGACAGGGGCGCCAGCAGTACTTC,CASSLSGQGRQQYF
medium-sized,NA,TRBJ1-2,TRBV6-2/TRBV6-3,TGTGCCAGCAGTTTTACGGAATATGGCTACACCTTC,CASSFTEYGYTF
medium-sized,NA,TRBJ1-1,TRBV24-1,TGTGCCACCAGGGTGGGACGGAAGAACACTGAAGCTTTCTTT,CATRVGRKNTEAFF
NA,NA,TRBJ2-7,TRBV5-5,TGTGCCAGCAGCTTGGCCCTAGGAGGGGGCCACCCCTACGAGCAGTACTTC,CASSLALGGGHPYEQYF
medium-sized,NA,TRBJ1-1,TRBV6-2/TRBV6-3,TGTGCCAGCAGTGCTAGACAGTCCCGCACTGAAGCTTTCTTT,CASSARQSRTEAFF
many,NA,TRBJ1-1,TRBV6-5,TGTGCCAGCAGTTACTTACAGGGTCGGGCTGAAGCTTTCTTT,CASSYLQGRAEAFF
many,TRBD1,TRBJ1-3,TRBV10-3,TGTGCCATCCGACCGGGACAGGGTGACACCATATATTTT,CAIRPGQGDTIYF
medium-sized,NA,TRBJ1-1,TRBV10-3,TGTGCCATCACCGCGCAGGGCTCGAACACTGAAGCTTTCTTT,CAITAQGSNTEAFF
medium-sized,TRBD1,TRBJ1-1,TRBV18,TGTGCCAGCTCACCGTTGAGCGGGACAGGATCGAACACTGAAGCTTTCTTT,CASSPLSGTGSNTEAFF
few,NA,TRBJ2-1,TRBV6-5,TGTGCCAGCAGCCAGGGCTACAATGAGCAGTTCTTC,CASSQGYNEQFF
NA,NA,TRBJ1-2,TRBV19,TGTGCCAGTAGGGGAGACAGGAGGGGCGGCTACACCTTC,CASRGDRRGGYTF
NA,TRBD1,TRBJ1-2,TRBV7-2,TGTGCCAGCAGCTTAGCACCGGGACAGGGAGCCGGCTACACCTTC,CASSLAPGQGAGYTF
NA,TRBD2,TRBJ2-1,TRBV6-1,TGTGCCATCAGTGATCTGGCGGGGGTGAGAGGCTACAATGAGCAGTTCTTC,CAISDLAGVRGYNEQFF
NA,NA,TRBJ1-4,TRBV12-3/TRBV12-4,TGTGCCAGCAGTCAAACAGGGCGGAGGAATGAAAAACTGTTTTTT,CASSQTGRRNEKLFF
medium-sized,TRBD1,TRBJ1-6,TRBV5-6,TGTGCCAGCAGCTTAGGACAGGGGCGAGTACCCCTCCACTTT,CASSLGQGRVPLHF
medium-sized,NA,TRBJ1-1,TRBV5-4,TGTGCCAGCACCCGCACAGGCCGTGAAGCTTTCTTT,CASTRTGREAFF
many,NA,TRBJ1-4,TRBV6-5,TGTGCCAGCAGTTCCCTCGCGGTTGCAACTAATGAAAAACTGTTTTTT,CASSSLAVATNEKLFF
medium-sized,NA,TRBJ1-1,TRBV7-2,TGTGCCAGCAGCTTGGAAGGGAACACTGAAGCTTTCTTT,CASSLEGNTEAFF
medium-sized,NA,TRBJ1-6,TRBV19,TGTGCCGTATCCCGGGATAGAAATTCACCCCTCCACTTT,CAVSRDRNSPLHF
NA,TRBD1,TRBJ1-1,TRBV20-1,TGCAGTGCTAGAGATGGGAGACAGGGGGCAATGGTTGAAGCTTTCTTT,CSARDGRQGAMVEAFF
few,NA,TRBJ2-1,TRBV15,TGTGCCACCAGCATTAAGGGGGGGGCGGGTTACAATGAGCAGTTCTTC,CATSIKGGAGYNEQFF
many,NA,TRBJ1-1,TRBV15,TGTGCCACCAGCAGGTACGCAGAGAACACTGAAGCTTTCTTT,CATSRYAENTEAFF
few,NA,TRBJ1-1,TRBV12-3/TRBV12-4,TGTGCCAGCAGTTTCCGGAACACTGAAGCTTTCTTT,CASSFRNTEAFF
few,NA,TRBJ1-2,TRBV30,TGTGCCTGGAGTCCTCCGGGTGGCGGCTACACCTTC,CAWSPPGGGYTF
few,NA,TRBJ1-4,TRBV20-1,TGCAGTGCTAGGGGCGTAGCTAATGAAAAACTGTTTTTT,CSARGVANEKLFF
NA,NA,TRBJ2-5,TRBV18,TGTGCCAGCTCACCCCCCGGGTCGCAAGAGACCCAGTACTTC,CASSPPGSQETQYF
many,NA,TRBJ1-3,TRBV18,TGTGCCAGCTCACGGGGGACATTTGACCTCTCTGGAAACACCATATATTTT,CASSRGTFDLSGNTIYF
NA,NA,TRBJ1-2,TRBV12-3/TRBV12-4,TGTGCCAGCAGTTCGGACACAATGCACTATGGCTACACCTTC,CASSSDTMHYGYTF
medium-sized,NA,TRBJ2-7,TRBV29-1,TGCAGCGTTGCCGTAAGGGCAGACGAGCAGTACTTC,CSVAVRADEQYF
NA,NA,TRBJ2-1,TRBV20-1,TGCAGTGCTTTCACCCCTCGCCTCTACAATGAGCAGTTCTTC,CSAFTPRLYNEQFF
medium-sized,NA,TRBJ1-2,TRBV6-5,TGTGCCAGCAGTTATACAGGGTACCCCTATGGCTACACCTTC,CASSYTGYPYGYTF
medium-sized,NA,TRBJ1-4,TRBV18,TGTGCCAGCTCACCTCCAGGGGATGCTGAAAAACTGTTTTTT,CASSPPGDAEKLFF
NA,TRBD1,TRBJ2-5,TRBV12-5,TGTGCTAGTGGTTCGGGGACAGGGCTCCAAGAGACCCAGTACTTC,CASGSGTGLQETQYF
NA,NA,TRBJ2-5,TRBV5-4,TGTGCCAGCAGCTTGTATGGGGGGGAGACCCAGTACTTC,CASSLYGGETQYF
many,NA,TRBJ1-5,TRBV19,TGTGCCAGTAGTATGCAGGGCGGGCAGTGGAATCAGCCCCAGCATTTT,CASSMQGGQWNQPQHF
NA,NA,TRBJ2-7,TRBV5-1,TGCGCCAGCAGCCAAGACAAGATCTACGAGCAGTACTTC,CASSQDKIYEQYF
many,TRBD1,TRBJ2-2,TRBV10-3,TGTGCCCTAGGGACAGGGTACGGGGAGCTGTTTTTT,CALGTGYGELFF
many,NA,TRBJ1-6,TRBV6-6,TGTGCCAGCGAGAGGATGGTGGGTTCACCCCTCCACTTT,CASERMVGSPLHF
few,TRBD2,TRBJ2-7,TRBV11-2,TGTGCCAGCAGCTTATGGGGGGGGAGCTCCTACGAGCAGTACTTC,CASSLWGGSSYEQYF
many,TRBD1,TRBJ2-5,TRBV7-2,TGTGCCAGCAGCTCCTACAGGGGGGAGGAGACCCAGTACTTC,CASSSYRGEETQYF
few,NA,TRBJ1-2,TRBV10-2,TGCGCCAGCAGGCGGGGGTGGGGTAACTATGGCTACACCTTC,CASRRGWGNYGYTF
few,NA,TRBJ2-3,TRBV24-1,TGTGCCACCAGTGCTGCAGATACGCAGTATTTT,CATSAADTQYF
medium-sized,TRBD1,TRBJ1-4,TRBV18,TGTGCCAGCTCACCAATGGGACAGACTAATGAAAAACTGTTTTTT,CASSPMGQTNEKLFF
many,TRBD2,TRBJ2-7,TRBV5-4,TGTGCCAGCAGGGCGGGGGGAGCCTCCTACGAGCAGTACTTC,CASRAGGASYEQYF
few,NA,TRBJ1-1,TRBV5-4,TGTGCCAGCAGCTTCCGACAGGCGAACACTGAAGCTTTCTTT,CASSFRQANTEAFF
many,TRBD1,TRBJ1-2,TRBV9,TGTGCCAGCAGCGTAGCCGGGACAGGGGGCAACTATGGCTACACCTTC,CASSVAGTGGNYGYTF
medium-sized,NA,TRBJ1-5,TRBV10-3,TGTGCCATCAGCCCGGGGGACAATCAGCCCCAGCATTTT,CAISPGDNQPQHF
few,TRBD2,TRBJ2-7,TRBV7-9,TGTGCCAGCAGCCCCCGACTAGCGCCCTACGAGCAGTACTTC,CASSPRLAPYEQYF
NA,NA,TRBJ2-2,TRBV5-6,TGTGCCAGCAGCTTGGGGTGGGCCCCTAACACCGGGGAGCTGTTTTTT,CASSLGWAPNTGELFF